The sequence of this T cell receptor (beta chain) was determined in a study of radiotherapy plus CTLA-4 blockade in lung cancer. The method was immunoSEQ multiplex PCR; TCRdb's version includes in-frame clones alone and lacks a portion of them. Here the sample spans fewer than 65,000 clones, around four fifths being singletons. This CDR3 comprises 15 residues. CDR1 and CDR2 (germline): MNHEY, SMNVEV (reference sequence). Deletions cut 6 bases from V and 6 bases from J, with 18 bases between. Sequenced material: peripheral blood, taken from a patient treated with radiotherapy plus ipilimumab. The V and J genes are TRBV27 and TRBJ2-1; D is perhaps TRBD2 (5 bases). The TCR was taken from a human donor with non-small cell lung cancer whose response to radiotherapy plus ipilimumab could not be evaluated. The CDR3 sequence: CASRYRLAGINEQFF. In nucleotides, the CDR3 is TGTGCCAGCAGATATCGTCTAGCAGGAATCAATGAGCAGTTCTTC.